This T cell receptor (beta chain) was identified during a study of CXCR3-negative and CXCR3-positive naive CD8 T cells. Broader study findings: Similar TRBV-TRBJ usage characterized naive CXCR3-negative and CXCR3-positive cells; memory cells differed. Researchers report CXCR3 expression partially decreased after cryopreservation, with fresh PBMCs used in most assays. Memory CD8+ cells showed much lower diversity, while both naive subsets were comparably high.

The method, 5' RACE with UMI labels, was used to prepare the TRB cDNA libraries. With the 5' RACE reads reprocessed, TCRdb shows one record per CDR3 protein and no DNA. The sample data list tens of thousands of distinct CDR3 sequences. On this clonotype itself: Its antigen is not known.

CDR3 size: 11 residues. In germline, CDR1 is MDHEN, CDR2 SYDVKM. This sequence originates from a human donor in good health. Some clones in this sample may be carry-over from other donors' samples. Sequenced input: memory CD8+ T cells from blood. The chain employs TRBV28 and TRBJ2-1; checking the TCRdb D call of TRBD2 is not possible without DNA. The CDR3 is CASTSAYEQFF.